These 21 T cell receptor beta chains share one sample of origin, sequenced in a study of T cells in Graves' hyperthyroidism and ophthalmopathy. RNA transcripts gave rise to amplified TCR beta CDR3 regions. HTBI primers drove first-round RT-PCR of the TCR CDR3. TCRdb reanalysed the multiplex PCR reads using MiXCR and keeps one entry per CDR3 protein. The repertoire holds under 500,000 distinct CDR3 sequences, with around 15% as singletons. Sequencing was performed on blood. These receptors originate from a man aged 50 to 60 with Graves' ophthalmopathy.

This clonotype was picked up many times. The chain couples TRBV2 to TRBJ1-1, with no clear D. This CDR3 has 13 residues. Trimming shortened V by 3 bases and J by 5 bases, and 10 bases separated the two germline ends. Germline CDR1 SNHLY, CDR2 FYNNEI. This chain's CDR3 is CASSEMGSTEAFF. CDR3 nucleotide sequence: TGTGCCAGCAGTGAGATGGGGTCTACTGAAGCTTTCTTT.

This clonotype was detected ten times or more. The rearrangement joins TRBV7-6 to TRBJ2-7, with unresolved D. The germline CDR1 and CDR2 sequences are SGHVS and FNYEAQ. The V gene lost 1 base and the J gene lost 5 bases, with 12 bases spanning the gap. CDR3 length equals 14 residues. The CDR3 loop is CASSLGADGDEQYF. In DNA form, the CDR3 reads TGTGCCAGCAGCTTAGGGGCAGATGGGGACGAGCAGTACTTC. Full variable domain (rest looked up from reference TRBV7-6 and TRBJ2-7): GAGVSQSPRYKVTKRGQDVALRCDPISGHVSLYWYRQALGQGPEFLTYFNYEAQQDKSGLPNDRFSAERPEGSISTLTIQRTEQRDSAMYRCASSLGADGDEQYFGPGTRLTVT.

This clonotype showed up just a few times. The rearrangement links TRBV6-1 to TRBJ2-3, with D perhaps matching TRBD1 (5 bases). CDR1 is MNHNS and CDR2 is SASEGT in the germline V gene. The CDR3 contains 13 residues. V lost 6 bases, J lost 2 bases, and 9 bases lay in between. The CDR3, as DNA: TGTGCCAGCAGGACACAGGCCACAGATACGCAGTATTTT. It translates to CASRTQATDTQYF.

This clonotype was seen ten or more times. The chain recombines TRBV30 with TRBJ2-1; 10 bases line up with TRBD2. The CDR3 contains 15 residues. Germline assignment: CDR1 GTSNPN and CDR2 SVGIG (reference sequence). J lost 4 bases, V lost 3 bases, and 6 bases had no gene match. The CDR3 reads CAWRIAGGRYNEQFF. In DNA form, the CDR3 reads TGTGCCTGGAGGATAGCGGGAGGACGTTACAATGAGCAGTTCTTC.

This chain connects TRBV6-2 or TRBV6-3 to TRBJ2-3; TRBD2 matches 9 bases. V dropped 0 bases and J dropped 0; count of bases not matched to a gene: 7. Germline V lookup: CDR1 MNHEY, CDR2 SVGEGT. CDR3 length: 18 amino acids. The CDR3 nucleotides are TGTGCCAGCAGTTACTCGAGTAGCGGGAGTACTAGCACAGATACGCAGTATTTT. Protein product: CASSYSSSGSTSTDTQYF.

With respect to this clonotype: This clone may be a read error of a much larger clone one base away. This chain uses TRBV28 with TRBJ2-7; 7 bases fit TRBD1. Germline lookup yields CDR1 MDHEN and CDR2 SYDVKM. CDR3 length: 16 residues. The CDR3, as DNA: TGTGCCAGCAGTTCGACTCGGACAGGCGATGACTACGAGCAGCACTTC. Encoded protein: CASSSTRTGDDYEQHF. Filled out from reference TRBV28 and TRBJ2-7, the complete variable domain reads DVKVTQSSRYLVKRTGEKVFLECVQDMDHENMFWYRQDPGLGLRLIYFSYDVKMKEKGDIPEGYSVSREKKERFSLILESASTNQTSMYLCASSSTRTGDDYEQHFGPGTRLTVT.

This clonotype was seen many times. This rearrangement joins TRBV20-1 to TRBJ2-7; 8 nucleotides agree with TRBD1. Unmatched junction bases numbered 10, after V lost 3 bases and J lost 0 bases. The CDR3 extends over 16 amino acids. Germline V lookup: CDR1 DFQATT, CDR2 SNEGSKA (reference sequence). CDR3 loop: CSASHLGQGRSYEQYF. The CDR3 DNA reads as TGCAGTGCTAGCCACCTAGGACAGGGACGCTCCTACGAGCAGTACTTC.

This clonotype was picked up a small number of times. The J gene is TRBJ2-1, the V gene TRBV5-1, with 13 bases aligning to TRBD2. The CDR3 is made up of 17 amino acids. The germline CDR1 and CDR2 sequences are SGHRS and YFSETQ. The ends lost 0 bases at V and 4 bases at J; junction bases unmatched: 4. The DNA for the CDR3 is TGCGCCAGCAGCTTGGTACTAGCGGGGGGGACTTACAATGAGCAGTTCTTC. Residues: CASSLVLAGGTYNEQFF.

This clonotype was detected many times. This chain connects TRBV28 to TRBJ2-2; 7 nucleotides align to TRBD1. The CDR3 is made up of 20 amino acids. Germline assignment: CDR1 MDHEN and CDR2 SYDVKM. Trimming removed 8 bases from V and 7 bases from J; junction bases left unmatched: 28. The CDR3 bases are TGTGCCAGCGGCCCGCTCGTTCATTTGGTAAACAGGGGATCGATCGGGGAGCTGTTTTTT. Its protein product is CASGPLVHLVNRGSIGELFF.

The sample holds many counts of this clonotype. The V gene is TRBV20-1, the J gene TRBJ1-6; D unclear. The ends were cut back, 0 bases at V and 0 bases at J, with 9 bases in the middle. Germline-derived CDR1 and CDR2 are DFQATT and SNEGSKA (reference sequence). CDR3 length: 16 amino acids. CDR3 sequence reads: CSARDQRGSYNSPLHF. CDR3 DNA: TGCAGTGCTAGAGATCAACGGGGCTCCTATAATTCACCCCTCCACTTT.

Ten or more counts support this clonotype. This sequence joins TRBV20-1 and TRBJ2-1; TRBD2 matches at 11 bases. V dropped 4 bases and J dropped 5; count of bases not matched to a gene: 13. The germline gives CDR1 DFQATT, CDR2 SNEGSKA (reference sequence). This CDR3 spans 17 amino acids. In DNA form, the CDR3 reads TGCAGTGCTACAGGGGCTAGCGGGAGGAGGAATAACAATGAGCAGTTCTTC. Translated, it gives CSATGASGRRNNNEQFF.

This chain connects TRBV29-1 to TRBJ2-7; 10 positions agree with TRBD2. The ends lost 0 bases at V and 5 bases at J; junction bases unmatched: 7. The CDR3 covers 15 residues. Germline loops: CDR1 SQVTM, CDR2 ANQGSEA. The CDR3 loop is CSVEEPGLAYHEQYF. Written as DNA, the CDR3 is TGCAGCGTTGAAGAGCCGGGACTAGCGTATCACGAGCAGTACTTC.

The chain couples TRBV15 to TRBJ2-5; the D gene is possibly TRBD1 (5 bases). Germline loops: CDR1 LNHNV, CDR2 YYDKDF (reference sequence). The V and J ends lost 5 bases and 3 bases respectively, with 16 bases between them. The CDR3 has 15 residues. In DNA form, the CDR3 reads TGTGCCACCAGCTTCCCGCAAGACAGTGAAGAGACCCAGTACTTC. Residues: CATSFPQDSEETQYF.

This clonotype was observed at least ten times. The chain has TRBV28 and TRBJ2-3, with 12 bases matching TRBD2. The CDR3 totals 17 residues. Unmatched junction bases numbered 8, after V lost 5 bases and J lost 2 bases. CDR1 is MDHEN and CDR2 is SYDVKM in the germline V gene. The CDR3 nucleotides read TGTGCCAGCAGTCCCCCCGGACTAGCGGGGAACACAGATACGCAGTATTTT. Translated: CASSPPGLAGNTDTQYF.

CDR3 nucleotide sequence: TGCAGTGCCGGCCGTTCAGCGCTGAACACTGAAGCTTTCTTT. Protein sequence: CSAGRSALNTEAFF. The chain employs TRBV20-1 and TRBJ1-1; D remains unclear. CDR1 is DFQATT, CDR2 SNEGSKA, per germline (reference sequence). This CDR3 has 14 residues. Trimming stripped 6 bases from V and 0 bases from J, with 14 bases between.

In its sample, this clonotype was seen many times. V usage is TRBV27 and J usage is TRBJ2-7, with 16 nucleotides matching TRBD2. The ends lost 4 bases at V and 6 bases at J; junction bases unmatched: 9. Germline CDR1 MNHEY, CDR2 SMNVEV (reference sequence). This CDR3 spans 17 amino acids. CDR3 DNA: TGTGCCAGCAGTTCGCCCGGGACTAGCGGGAGGGCTGCCGAGCAGTACTTC. It codes for CASSSPGTSGRAAEQYF.

Concerning this clonotype: Relative to the germline gene, one junction end is altered; a read error may explain this. Here the CDR3 reads CASSPRRHFFQPRHF. CDR3 DNA: TGTGCCAGCAGCCCGCGTCGACATTTTTTTCAGCCCCGGCATTTT. The V gene is TRBV11-1, the J gene TRBJ1-5; D unclear. The CDR3 sequence is 15 residues long. CDR1 is SGHAT, CDR2 FQDESV, per germline (reference sequence).

The chain is built from TRBV7-2 and TRBJ2-7; 10 nucleotides line up with TRBD2. Germline trimming cut 5 bases from V and 7 bases from J; bases unmatched to any gene: 23. The germline V gene has CDR1 SGHTA and CDR2 FQGNSA. This CDR3 is 19 amino acids long. The CDR3: CASSASSGSFELPGNEQYF. The CDR3 DNA follows: TGTGCCAGCAGCGCCTCTAGCGGGAGTTTTGAGCTTCCTGGGAATGAGCAGTACTTC.

This clonotype was observed many times. V usage is TRBV6-2 or TRBV6-3 and J usage is TRBJ2-1, with D possibly matching TRBD1 (5 bases). V was pared by 0 bases and J by 9 bases, with 9 bases between. CDR1 is MNHEY and CDR2 is SVGEGT in the germline V gene. The CDR3 spans 13 residues. CDR3 loop: CASSYSSQGEQFF. In DNA form, the CDR3 reads TGTGCCAGCAGTTACTCGAGTCAGGGTGAGCAGTTCTTC.

The genes are TRBV10-2 and TRBJ2-3; 8 nucleotides agree with TRBD2. CDR1 WSHSY and CDR2 SAAADI come from the germline V gene. The length of the CDR3 is 14 residues. Unmatched junction bases numbered 5, after V lost 5 bases and J lost 4 bases. This CDR3 is CASSSGLGADTQYF. CDR3 DNA: TGCGCCAGCAGTTCGGGACTAGGGGCAGATACGCAGTATTTT.

This clonotype was found once. Being one base from a much bigger clone, this may be a read error. The chain combines TRBV12-5 with TRBJ1-1; a weak D match, TRBD1 (6 bases). V lost 3 bases to trimming and J lost 3 bases, with 14 bases between them. CDR1 is LGHNT, CDR2 FRNRAP, per germline. The CDR3 consists of 15 residues. The DNA for the CDR3 is TGTGCTAGTGGTTTTGTGGTTAGGGGGGACACTGAAGCTTTCTTT. Its translation: CASGFVVRGDTEAFF.